The next 12 T cell receptor beta chains were all read from a single sample in a study of blood T cell repertoires in COVID-19. Clones were sequenced by immunoSEQ multiplex PCR, and TCRdb holds only the in-frame ones, with some missing. The sample shows 150,000 to 200,000 clones, around 80% of them seen only once. Source material: peripheral blood. These receptors were collected from a woman older than 75 with active or convalescent COVID-19.

The chain is built from TRBV5-8 and TRBJ1-6; 7 bases are shared with TRBD1. Losses at the gene ends were 5 bases for V and 10 bases for J; bases not matched to a gene: 9. The CDR3 length is 14 residues. The V gene's germline CDR1 is SGHTS and CDR2 YDEGEE. CDR3 sequence: CASRTTGIVSPLHF. The CDR3 DNA is TGTGCCAGCAGGACGACAGGGATAGTATCACCCCTCCACTTT.

The gene calls are TRBV12-3 or TRBV12-4 and TRBJ1-2; perhaps TRBD1 as D (5 bases). The V end was cut by 3 bases, the J end by 6 bases, with 11 bases between. The CDR3 is 13 amino acids. CDR3 nucleotides: TGTGCCAGCAGTTTGGGGACTGGGGATGGCTACACCTTC. It is translated as CASSLGTGDGYTF.

This clone was seen a single time. The chain employs TRBV12-5 and TRBJ2-3; maybe TRBD2 (6 bases). The germline CDR1 and CDR2 sequences are LGHNT and FRNRAP. The germline V and J ends were trimmed by 6 bases and 1 base, with 14 bases remaining between them. The CDR3 is 15 residues long. CDR3 in amino acids: CASGVSASGTDTQYF. In DNA form, the CDR3 reads TGTGCTAGTGGAGTTTCGGCTAGCGGCACAGATACGCAGTATTTT.

This clone was seen only once. The chain couples TRBV30 to TRBJ1-3; D not resolved. From germline, CDR1 is GTSNPN and CDR2 SVGIG (reference sequence). The CDR3 has 15 residues. V shed 3 bases and J shed 0 bases, with 12 bases lying between them. The CDR3, as DNA: TGTGCCTGGAGCATCAAGCGAGGCTCTGGAAACACCATATATTTT. Translating gives CAWSIKRGSGNTIYF.

The rearrangement links TRBV6-2 or TRBV6-3 to TRBJ1-5; D may be TRBD1 (6 bases). The CDR3 runs to 15 residues. From germline, CDR1 is MNHEY and CDR2 SVGEGT. V lost 2 bases, J lost 0 bases, and 8 bases lay in between. The CDR3 DNA sequence: TGTGCCAGCAGTTACGGACAGACTAGCAATCAGCCCCAGCATTTT. Translating gives CASSYGQTSNQPQHF.

The V gene is TRBV3-1 (or the pseudogene TRBV3-2), the J gene TRBJ1-3; 10 bases match TRBD1. CDR3 size: 16 residues. Germline CDR1 and CDR2: LGHDT and YNNKEL (reference sequence). The junction had 5 bases not matched to a gene; V was cut back by 3 bases and J by 3 bases. The CDR3 here is CASSQGGQGLGNTIYF. For the CDR3, the DNA is TGTGCCAGCAGCCAGGGGGGACAGGGGCTTGGAAACACCATATATTTT.

The chain employs TRBV5-1 and TRBJ1-2; D gene unclear. The V end was cut by 7 bases, the J end by 0 bases, with 10 bases between. The CDR3 sequence is 13 residues long. Germline CDR1 reads SGHRS; CDR2 reads YFSETQ. The DNA of the CDR3 is TGCGCCAGCGGTCCAGATACTAACTATGGCTACACCTTC. The encoded protein is CASGPDTNYGYTF. The variable domain in full, completed from reference TRBV5-1 and TRBJ1-2, reads KAGVTQTPRYLIKTRGQQVTLSCSPISGHRSVSWYQQTPGQGLQFLFEYFSETQRNKGNFPGRFSGRQFSNSRSEMNVSTLELGDSALYLCASGPDTNYGYTFGSGTRLTVV.

The V call is TRBV27, the J call TRBJ1-2, with a weak D call TRBD1 (6 bases). Germline V gene sequence: CDR1 MNHEY, CDR2 SMNVEV (reference sequence). The CDR3 contains 12 residues. Trimming stripped 8 bases from V and 5 bases from J, with 12 bases between. Here the CDR3 reads CASGSGVYGYTF. The CDR3 DNA reads as TGTGCCAGCGGCTCAGGGGTGTATGGCTACACCTTC.

In this sample, this clone turned up once. The genes are TRBV11-2 and TRBJ2-7; TRBD2 agrees at 10 bases. Trimming at V came to 1 base and at J to 0 bases, leaving 9 bases not matched to a gene. The germline CDR1 and CDR2 sequences are SGHAT and FQNNGV. CDR3 length equals 18 residues. The CDR3 protein is CASSLGHSGGTSSYEQYF. In DNA, the CDR3 is TGTGCCAGCAGCTTAGGCCATAGCGGGGGGACCAGCTCCTACGAGCAGTACTTC.

The chain employs TRBV19 and TRBJ1-5, with a weak D call TRBD1 (6 bases). Trimming stripped 7 bases from V and 6 bases from J, with 13 bases between. Germline-derived CDR1 and CDR2 are LNHDA and SQIVND (reference sequence). The length of the CDR3 is 13 residues. CDR3 loop: CASMRGMAQPQHF. For the CDR3, the DNA is TGTGCCAGTATGAGGGGGATGGCTCAGCCCCAGCATTTT.

The chain couples TRBV11-1 to TRBJ2-3; a possible D gene is TRBD1 (6 bases). The V end lost 5 bases, the J end lost 9 bases, and 21 bases lay between the germline ends. The CDR3 is made up of 15 amino acids. Germline values: CDR1 SGHAT, CDR2 FQDESV (reference sequence). The CDR3 loop reads CASSQVGAGAQTQYF. DNA of the CDR3: TGTGCCAGCAGCCAGGTCGGGGCAGGGGCGCAAACGCAGTATTTT.

The chain recombines TRBV10-3 with TRBJ1-4; D ambiguous. The CDR3 is 15 amino acids. V lost 6 bases and J lost 4, with 15 bases in between. Germline values: CDR1 ENHRY, CDR2 SYGVKD. The CDR3 loop reads CAISGGREINEKLFF. The CDR3 DNA reads as TGTGCCATCAGCGGCGGACGGGAAATTAATGAAAAACTGTTTTTT.